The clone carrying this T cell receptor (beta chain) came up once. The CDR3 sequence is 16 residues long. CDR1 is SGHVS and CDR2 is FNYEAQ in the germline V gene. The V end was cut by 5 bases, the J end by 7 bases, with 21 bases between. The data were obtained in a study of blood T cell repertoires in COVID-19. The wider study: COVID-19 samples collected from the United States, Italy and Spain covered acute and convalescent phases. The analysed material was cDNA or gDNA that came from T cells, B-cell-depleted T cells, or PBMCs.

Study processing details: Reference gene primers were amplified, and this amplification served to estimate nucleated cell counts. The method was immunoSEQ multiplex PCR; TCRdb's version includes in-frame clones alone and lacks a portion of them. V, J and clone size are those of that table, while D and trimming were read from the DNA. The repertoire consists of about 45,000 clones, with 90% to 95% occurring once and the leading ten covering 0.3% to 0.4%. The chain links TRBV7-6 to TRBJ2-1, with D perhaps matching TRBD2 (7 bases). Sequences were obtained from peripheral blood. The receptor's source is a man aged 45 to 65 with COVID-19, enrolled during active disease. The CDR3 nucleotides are TGTGCCAGCAGCCCACGTGGTGGGGGGGCCGGGAATGAGCAGTTCTTC. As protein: CASSPRGGGAGNEQFF.